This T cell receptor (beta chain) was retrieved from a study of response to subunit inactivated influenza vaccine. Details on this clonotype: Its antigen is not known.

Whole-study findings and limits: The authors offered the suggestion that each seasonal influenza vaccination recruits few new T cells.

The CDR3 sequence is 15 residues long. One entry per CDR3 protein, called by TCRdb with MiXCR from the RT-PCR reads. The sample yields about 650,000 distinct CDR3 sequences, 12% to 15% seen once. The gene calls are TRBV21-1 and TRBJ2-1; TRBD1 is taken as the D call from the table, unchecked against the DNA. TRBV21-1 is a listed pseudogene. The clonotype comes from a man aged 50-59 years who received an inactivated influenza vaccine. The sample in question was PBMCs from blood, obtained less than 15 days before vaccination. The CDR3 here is CASSKGQGAGNEQFF. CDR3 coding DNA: TGTGCCAGCAGCAAGGGACAGGGGGCAGGCAATGAGCAGTTCTTC.